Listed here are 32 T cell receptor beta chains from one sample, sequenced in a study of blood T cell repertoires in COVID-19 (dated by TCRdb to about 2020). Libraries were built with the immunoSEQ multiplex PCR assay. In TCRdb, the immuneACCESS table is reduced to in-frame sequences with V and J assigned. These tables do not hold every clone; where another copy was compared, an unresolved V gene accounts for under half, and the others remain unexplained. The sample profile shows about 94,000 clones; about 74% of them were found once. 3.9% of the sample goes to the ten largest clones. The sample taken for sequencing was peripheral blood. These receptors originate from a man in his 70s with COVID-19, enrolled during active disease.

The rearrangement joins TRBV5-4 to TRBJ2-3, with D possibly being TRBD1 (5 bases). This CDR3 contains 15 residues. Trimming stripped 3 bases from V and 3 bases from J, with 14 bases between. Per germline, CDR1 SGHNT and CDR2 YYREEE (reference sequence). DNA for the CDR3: TGTGCCAGCAGCTCGGGCAGGGTACGAACAGATACGCAGTATTTT. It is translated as CASSSGRVRTDTQYF.

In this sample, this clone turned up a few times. This chain's CDR3 is CASSQGSHSGRETQYF. CDR3 DNA: TGCGCCAGCAGCCAAGGGTCCCATAGTGGGAGAGAGACCCAGTACTTC. This sequence joins TRBV4-3 and TRBJ2-5; D possibly corresponds to TRBD2 (5 bases). The V end lost 1 base, the J end lost 4 bases, and 16 bases lay between the germline ends. This CDR3 has 16 residues. CDR1 and CDR2 (germline): LGHNA, YSLEER.

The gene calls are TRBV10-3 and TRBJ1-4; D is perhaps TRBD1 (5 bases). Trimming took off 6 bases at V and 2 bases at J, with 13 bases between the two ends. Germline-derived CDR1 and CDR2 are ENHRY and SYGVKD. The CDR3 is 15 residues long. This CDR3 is CAISPRVSTNEKLFF. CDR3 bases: TGTGCCATCAGCCCCAGGGTGTCGACTAATGAAAAACTGTTTTTT.

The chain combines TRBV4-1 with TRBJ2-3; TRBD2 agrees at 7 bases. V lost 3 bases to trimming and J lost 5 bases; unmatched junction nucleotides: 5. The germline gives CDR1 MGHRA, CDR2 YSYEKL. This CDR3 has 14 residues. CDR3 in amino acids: CASSQMTSQDTQYF. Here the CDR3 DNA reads TGCGCCAGCAGCCAGATGACTAGCCAAGATACGCAGTATTTT.

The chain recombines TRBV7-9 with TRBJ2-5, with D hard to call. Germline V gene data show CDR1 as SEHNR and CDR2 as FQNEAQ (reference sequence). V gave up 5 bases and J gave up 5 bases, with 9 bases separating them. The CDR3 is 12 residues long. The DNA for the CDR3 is TGTGCCAGCAGCCCAGTCCTTGAGACCCAGTACTTC. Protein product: CASSPVLETQYF. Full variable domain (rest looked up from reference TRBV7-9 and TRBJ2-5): DTGVSQNPRHKITKRGQNVTFRCDPISEHNRLYWYRQTLGQGPEFLTYFQNEAQLEKSRLLSDRFSAERPKGSFSTLEIQRTEQGDSAMYLCASSPVLETQYFGPGTRLLVL.

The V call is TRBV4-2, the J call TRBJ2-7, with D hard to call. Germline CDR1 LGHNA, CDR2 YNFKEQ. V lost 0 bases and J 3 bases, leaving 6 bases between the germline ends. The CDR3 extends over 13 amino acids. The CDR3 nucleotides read TGTGCCAGCAGCCAAGATGACAACTACGAGCAGTACTTC. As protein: CASSQDDNYEQYF.

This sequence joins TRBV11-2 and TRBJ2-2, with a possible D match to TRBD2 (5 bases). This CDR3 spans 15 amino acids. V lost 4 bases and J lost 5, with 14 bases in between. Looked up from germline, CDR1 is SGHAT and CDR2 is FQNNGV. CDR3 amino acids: CASSWGAALTGELFF. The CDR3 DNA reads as TGTGCCAGCAGCTGGGGAGCGGCCCTAACCGGGGAGCTGTTTTTT.

The CDR3, as DNA: TGCGCCAGCAGCCAAGGACTGCAAGAGACCCAGTACTTC. It encodes CASSQGLQETQYF. The J gene is TRBJ2-5, the V gene TRBV4-3; D gene uncertain. The CDR3 extends over 13 amino acids. Germline V gene data show CDR1 as LGHNA and CDR2 as YSLEER. The V and J ends lost 1 base and 2 bases respectively, with 5 bases between them.

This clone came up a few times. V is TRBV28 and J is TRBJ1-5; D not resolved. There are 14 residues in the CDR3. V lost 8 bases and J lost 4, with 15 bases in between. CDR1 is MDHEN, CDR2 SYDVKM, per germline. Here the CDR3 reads CASAPGTLNQPQHF. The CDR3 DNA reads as TGTGCCAGCGCCCCGGGAACCCTAAATCAGCCCCAGCATTTT.

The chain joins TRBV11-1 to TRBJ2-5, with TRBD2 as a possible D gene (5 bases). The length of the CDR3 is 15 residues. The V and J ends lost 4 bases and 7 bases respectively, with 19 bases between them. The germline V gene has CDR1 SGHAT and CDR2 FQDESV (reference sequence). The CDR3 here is CASSSSPGPRGTQYF. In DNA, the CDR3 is TGTGCCAGCAGCTCCTCTCCAGGCCCCCGGGGGACCCAGTACTTC.

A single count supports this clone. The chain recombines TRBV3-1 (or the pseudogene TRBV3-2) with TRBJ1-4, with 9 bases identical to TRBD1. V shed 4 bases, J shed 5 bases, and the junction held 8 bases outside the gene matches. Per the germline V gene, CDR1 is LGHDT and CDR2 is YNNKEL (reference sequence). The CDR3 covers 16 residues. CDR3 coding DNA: TGTGCCAGCAGCCTGTTGACAGGGGGGGGGAATGAAAAACTGTTTTTT. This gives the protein CASSLLTGGGNEKLFF.

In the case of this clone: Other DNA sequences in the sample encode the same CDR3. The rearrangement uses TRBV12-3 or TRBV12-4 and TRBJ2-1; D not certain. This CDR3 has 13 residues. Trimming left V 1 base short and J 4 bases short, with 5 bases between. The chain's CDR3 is CASSLVQYNEQFF. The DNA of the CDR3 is TGTGCCAGCAGTTTAGTACAGTACAATGAGCAGTTCTTC.

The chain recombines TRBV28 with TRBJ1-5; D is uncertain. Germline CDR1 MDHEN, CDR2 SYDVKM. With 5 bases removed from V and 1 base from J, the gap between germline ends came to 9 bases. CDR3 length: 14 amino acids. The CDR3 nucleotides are TGTGCCAGCAGTGACATCATCAGCAATCAGCCCCAGCATTTT. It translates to CASSDIISNQPQHF.

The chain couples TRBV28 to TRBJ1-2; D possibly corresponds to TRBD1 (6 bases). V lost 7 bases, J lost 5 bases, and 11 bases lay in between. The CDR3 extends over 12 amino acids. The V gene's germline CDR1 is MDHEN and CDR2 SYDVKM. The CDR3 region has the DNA TGTGCCAGCACCGAGGGGGAATATGGCTACACCTTC. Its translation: CASTEGEYGYTF.

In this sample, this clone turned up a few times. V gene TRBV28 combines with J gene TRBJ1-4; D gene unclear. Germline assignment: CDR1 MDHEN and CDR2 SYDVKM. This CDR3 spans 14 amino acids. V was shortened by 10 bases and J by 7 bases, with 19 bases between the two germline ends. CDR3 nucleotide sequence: TGTGCCATAACAAAACCTCGTCCGGGTGAAAAACTGTTTTTT. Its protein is CAITKPRPGEKLFF.

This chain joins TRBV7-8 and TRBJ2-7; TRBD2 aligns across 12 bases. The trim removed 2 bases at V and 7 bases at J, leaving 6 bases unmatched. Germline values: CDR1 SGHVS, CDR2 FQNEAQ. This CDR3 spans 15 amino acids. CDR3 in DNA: TGTGCCAGCAGCTTAAGGCTAGCGGGAGGGTATGAGCAGTACTTC. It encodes CASSLRLAGGYEQYF.

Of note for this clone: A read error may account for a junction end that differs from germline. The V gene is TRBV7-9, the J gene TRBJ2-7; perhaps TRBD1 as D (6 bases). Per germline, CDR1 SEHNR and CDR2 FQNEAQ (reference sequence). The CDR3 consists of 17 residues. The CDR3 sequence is CASSRMRWGQGFTIFDF. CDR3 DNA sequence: TGTGCCAGCAGCCGTATGCGATGGGGACAAGGTTTTACGATCTTCGACTTC.

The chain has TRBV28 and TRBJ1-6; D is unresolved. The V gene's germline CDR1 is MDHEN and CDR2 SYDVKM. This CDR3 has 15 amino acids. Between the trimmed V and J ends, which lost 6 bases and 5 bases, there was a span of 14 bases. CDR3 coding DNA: TGTGCCAGCAGCGACCCGGGAAGAGATAATTCACCCCTCCACTTT. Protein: CASSDPGRDNSPLHF.

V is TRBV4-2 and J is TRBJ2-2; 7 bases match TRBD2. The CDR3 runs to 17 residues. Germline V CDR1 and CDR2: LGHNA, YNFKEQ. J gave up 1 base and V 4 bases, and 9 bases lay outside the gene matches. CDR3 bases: TGTGCCAGCAGCCGCCTGCGGCTAGCGGAGAACACCGGGGAGCTGTTTTTT. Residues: CASSRLRLAENTGELFF.

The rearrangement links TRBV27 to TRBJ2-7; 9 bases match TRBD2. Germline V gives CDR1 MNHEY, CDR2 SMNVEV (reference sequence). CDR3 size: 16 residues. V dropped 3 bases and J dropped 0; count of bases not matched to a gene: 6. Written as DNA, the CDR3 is TGTGCCAGCAGTTTCTTGACTAGCGGTCCCTCCTACGAGCAGTACTTC. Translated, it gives CASSFLTSGPSYEQYF.

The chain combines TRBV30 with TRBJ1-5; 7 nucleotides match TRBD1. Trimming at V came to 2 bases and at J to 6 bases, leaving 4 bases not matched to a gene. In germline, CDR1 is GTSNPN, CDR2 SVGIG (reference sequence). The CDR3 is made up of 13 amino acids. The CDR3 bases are TGTGCCTGGAGTAGGGGGCGCCCTCAGCCCCAGCATTTT. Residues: CAWSRGRPQPQHF.

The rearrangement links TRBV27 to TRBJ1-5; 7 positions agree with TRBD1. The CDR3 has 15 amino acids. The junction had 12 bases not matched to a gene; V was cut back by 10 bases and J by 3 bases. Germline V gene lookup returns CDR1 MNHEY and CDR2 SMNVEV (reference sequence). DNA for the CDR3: TGTGCCACCCAACTAAGGGGGCTTACCAATCAGCCCCAGCATTTT. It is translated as CATQLRGLTNQPQHF.

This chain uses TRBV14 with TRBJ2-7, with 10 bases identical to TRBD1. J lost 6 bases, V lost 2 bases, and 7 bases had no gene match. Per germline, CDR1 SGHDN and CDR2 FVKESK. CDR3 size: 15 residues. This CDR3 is CASSQYRDRGIEQYF. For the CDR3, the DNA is TGTGCCAGCAGCCAATACCGGGACAGGGGTATCGAGCAGTACTTC.

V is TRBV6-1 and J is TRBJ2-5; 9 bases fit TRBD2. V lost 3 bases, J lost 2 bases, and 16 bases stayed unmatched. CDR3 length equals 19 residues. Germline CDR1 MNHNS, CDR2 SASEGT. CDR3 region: CASSDQNWLAGLNQETQYF. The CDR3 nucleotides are TGTGCCAGCAGTGACCAGAATTGGCTAGCGGGGCTTAATCAAGAGACCCAGTACTTC.

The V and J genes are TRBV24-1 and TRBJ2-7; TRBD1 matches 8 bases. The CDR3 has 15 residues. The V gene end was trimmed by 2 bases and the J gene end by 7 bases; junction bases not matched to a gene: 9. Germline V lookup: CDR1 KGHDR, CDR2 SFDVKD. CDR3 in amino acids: CATSDYGQGRGEQYF. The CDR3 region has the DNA TGTGCCACCAGTGATTACGGACAGGGCCGTGGGGAGCAGTACTTC.

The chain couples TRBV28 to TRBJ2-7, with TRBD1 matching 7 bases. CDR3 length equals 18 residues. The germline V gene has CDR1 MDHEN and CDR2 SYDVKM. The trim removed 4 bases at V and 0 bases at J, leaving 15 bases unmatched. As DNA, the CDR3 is TGTGCCAGCAGTTCCAGGATTCTCCGGGACAGAACCTCCTACGAGCAGTACTTC. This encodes CASSSRILRDRTSYEQYF.

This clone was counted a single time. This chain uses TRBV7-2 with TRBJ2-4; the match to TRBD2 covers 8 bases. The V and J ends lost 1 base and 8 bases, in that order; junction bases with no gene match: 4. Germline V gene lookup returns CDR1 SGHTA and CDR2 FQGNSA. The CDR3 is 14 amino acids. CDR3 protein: CASSLGAGVHIQYF. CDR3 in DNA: TGTGCCAGCAGCTTAGGAGCGGGAGTTCACATTCAGTACTTC.

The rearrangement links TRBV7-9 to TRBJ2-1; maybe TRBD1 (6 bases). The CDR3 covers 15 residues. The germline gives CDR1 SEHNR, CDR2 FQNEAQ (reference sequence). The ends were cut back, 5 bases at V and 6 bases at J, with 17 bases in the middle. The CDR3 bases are TGTGCCAGCAGCGATTCCTCTACAGGGAGCAATGAGCAGTTCTTC. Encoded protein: CASSDSSTGSNEQFF.

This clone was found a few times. CDR3 in amino acids: CASSLSAGTSGSYEQYF. The CDR3 coding sequence is TGTGCCAGCAGTTTATCAGCGGGGACTAGCGGATCCTACGAGCAGTACTTC. The V gene is TRBV27, the J gene TRBJ2-7, with 11 bases fitting TRBD2. Germline V gene data show CDR1 as MNHEY and CDR2 as SMNVEV (reference sequence). The V gene end was trimmed by 0 bases and the J gene end by 1 base; junction bases not matched to a gene: 5. The CDR3 is made up of 17 amino acids.

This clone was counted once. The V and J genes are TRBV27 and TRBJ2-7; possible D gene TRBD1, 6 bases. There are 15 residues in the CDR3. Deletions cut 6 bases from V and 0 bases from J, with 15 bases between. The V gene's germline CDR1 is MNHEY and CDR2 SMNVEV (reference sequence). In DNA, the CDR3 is TGTGCCAGCAGACCCCAGGGGTTCAGCTCCTACGAGCAGTACTTC. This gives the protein CASRPQGFSSYEQYF.

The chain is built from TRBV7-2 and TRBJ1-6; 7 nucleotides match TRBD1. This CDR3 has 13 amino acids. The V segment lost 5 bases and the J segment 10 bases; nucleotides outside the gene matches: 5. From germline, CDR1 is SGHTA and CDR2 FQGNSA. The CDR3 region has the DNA TGTGCCAGCAGCCTGACAGGGACCTCACCCCTCCACTTT. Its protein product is CASSLTGTSPLHF.

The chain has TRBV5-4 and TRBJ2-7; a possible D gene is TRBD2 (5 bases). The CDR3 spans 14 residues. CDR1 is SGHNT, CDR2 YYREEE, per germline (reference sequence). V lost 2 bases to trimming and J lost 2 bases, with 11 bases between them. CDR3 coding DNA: TGTGCCAGCAGCTTAGCGGACCTAACCTACGAGCAGTACTTC. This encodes CASSLADLTYEQYF.